Each of the 26 T cell receptor beta chains below was sequenced from the same sample in a study of T cell clusters in autoimmune cytopenias (dated by TCRdb to the late 2010s). Sequenced using an Illumina MiSeq. TRB rearrangements were amplified by multiplex PCR following a touch-down protocol, with the TRB-A and TRB-B primer pools mixed in one tube. Once TCRdb had reprocessed the reads, it stored one entry per CDR3 protein sequence and supplied no DNA. The sample table on file contains approximately 9,400 distinct CDR3 sequences. The top ten hold 9.2% of the sample. TRB amplification used about 260 ng of peripheral blood genomic DNA, 30,000 to 40,000 genome equivalents, per sample. The sample was peripheral blood. The receptors were gathered from a human donor with an autoimmune cytopenia or autoimmune hepatitis (not recorded which).

This clonotype is labeled medium-sized based on frequency. This chain joins TRBV6-5 and TRBJ2-6. Germline V gene sequence: CDR1 MNHEY, CDR2 SVGAGI. The CDR3 consists of 15 residues. The CDR3: CASRWTFSGANVLTF.

The chain carries TRBV20-1 and TRBJ1-5; TCRdb's assignment of TRBD1 cannot be checked, as there is no DNA. The CDR3 runs 12 residues. The germline gives CDR1 DFQATT, CDR2 SNEGSKA (reference sequence). This CDR3 is CSASRINQPQHF.

The CDR3 is CASYSNFRMETQYF. J is TRBJ2-5 and V is TRBV5-6. Looked up from germline, CDR1 is SGHDT and CDR2 is YYEEEE. CDR3 length: 14 amino acids.

According to its frequency, this clonotype is medium-sized (0.01 to 0.1%). The chain combines TRBV30 with TRBJ2-3. The CDR3 has 11 amino acids. Germline V gene data show CDR1 as GTSNPN and CDR2 as SVGIG (reference sequence). The CDR3 here is CAWAMGDTQYF.

By frequency, this clonotype is medium-sized (0.01 to 0.1%). The chain joins TRBV5-6 to TRBJ2-7; TCRdb proposes TRBD1, but this gene call is untestable without DNA. The CDR3 runs to 14 residues. Germline CDR1 reads SGHDT; CDR2 reads YYEEEE. The chain's CDR3 is CASRAEGAAYEQYF.

This clonotype is labeled medium-sized based on frequency. The genes are TRBV6-6 and TRBJ2-3; without DNA, the TCRdb call of TRBD2 cannot be checked. The germline V gene has CDR1 MNHNY and CDR2 SVGAGI (reference sequence). The CDR3 contains 16 residues. CDR3: CASSYSGLDNTDTQYF.

This chain connects TRBV4-3 to TRBJ1-4. This CDR3 is built from 16 residues. Germline CDR1 is LGHNA and CDR2 is YSLEER. The CDR3 spells CASSQEKRWANEKLFF.

Measured by frequency, this clonotype is medium-sized. This chain joins TRBV6-5 and TRBJ1-2; TCRdb's D call of TRBD1 is untestable without DNA. The V gene's germline CDR1 is MNHEY and CDR2 SVGAGI. There are 12 residues in the CDR3. CDR3 loop: CASSPSGAGYTF.

J is TRBJ1-2 and V is TRBV30; TCRdb indicates TRBD1, and absent DNA this call remains unverified. Germline-derived CDR1 and CDR2 are GTSNPN and SVGIG (reference sequence). This CDR3 has 13 residues. The CDR3 reads CAFGGGALGGYTF.

J is TRBJ2-5 and V is TRBV5-1; TCRdb calls TRBD1, which cannot be checked without DNA. CDR1 and CDR2 (germline): SGHRS, YFSETQ. The CDR3 spans 19 residues. Here the CDR3 reads CASSLRQYSMGGDMQTQYF.

This clonotype is labeled medium-sized based on frequency. The rearrangement joins TRBV18 to TRBJ2-1; without DNA, the TCRdb call of TRBD1 cannot be checked. Germline V lookup: CDR1 KGHSH, CDR2 LQKENI. There are 11 residues in the CDR3. The CDR3 loop reads CASSTVGEQFF.

This chain's CDR3 is CASSWGFTDTQYF. The chain has TRBV5-6 and TRBJ2-3. The CDR3 totals 13 residues. Germline V gene data show CDR1 as SGHDT and CDR2 as YYEEEE. Full variable domain (outside the CDR3, taken from reference TRBV5-6 and TRBJ2-3): DAGVTQSPTHLIKTRGQQVTLRCSPKSGHDTVSWYQQALGQGPQFIFQYYEEEERQRGNFPDRFSGHQFPNYSSELNVNALLLGDSALYLCASSWGFTDTQYFGPGTRLTVL.

The chain employs TRBV7-2 and TRBJ2-5. The CDR3 is 11 amino acids. Germline V gene data show CDR1 as SGHTA and CDR2 as FQGNSA. This CDR3 is CASSFWETQYF.

This chain uses TRBV7-9 with TRBJ2-3; checking the TCRdb D call of TRBD2 is not possible without DNA. The CDR3 extends over 18 amino acids. Germline CDR1 reads SEHNR; CDR2 reads FQNEAQ (reference sequence). The CDR3 sequence: CASSLELAGAPGTDTQYF.

The chain couples TRBV7-6 to TRBJ2-1; with no DNA, the TCRdb D assignment of TRBD2 cannot be verified. The germline V gene encodes CDR1 SGHVS and CDR2 FNYEAQ. The CDR3 totals 18 residues. This CDR3 is CASSLVPLRAGTYNEQFF.

The chain has TRBV5-6 and TRBJ2-3; there is no DNA to check the TCRdb D call of TRBD2. The CDR3 runs to 15 residues. Germline V gene lookup returns CDR1 SGHDT and CDR2 YYEEEE. The CDR3 protein is CASSLDAGEWDTQYF.

Considering frequency, this clonotype is medium-sized (0.01 to 0.1%). This chain joins TRBV15 and TRBJ1-6. The CDR3 extends over 17 amino acids. Germline values: CDR1 LNHNV, CDR2 YYDKDF (reference sequence). The CDR3 protein is CATSRDTQDSYNSPLHF. The complete variable domain, with remaining parts taken from reference TRBV15 and TRBJ1-6, reads DAMVIQNPRYQVTQFGKPVTLSCSQTLNHNVMYWYQQKSSQAPKLLFHYYDKDFNNEADTPDNFQSRRPNTSFCFLDIRSPGLGDTAMYLCATSRDTQDSYNSPLHFGNGTRLTVT.

The chain joins TRBV12-3 or TRBV12-4 to TRBJ2-7; TCRdb returns TRBD1, unconfirmable since there is no DNA. This CDR3 spans 14 amino acids. CDR3 sequence: CASSLKTGAYEQYF.

This chain joins TRBV2 and TRBJ1-2. The length of the CDR3 is 13 residues. Germline CDR1 SNHLY, CDR2 FYNNEI. CDR3 residues: CASTTTVNYGYTF.

This rearrangement joins TRBV15 to TRBJ1-5. Per the germline V gene, CDR1 is LNHNV and CDR2 is YYDKDF (reference sequence). The CDR3 totals 14 residues. This chain's CDR3 is CATESQSLGQPQHF. Supplemented by reference TRBV15 and TRBJ1-5, the full variable domain reads DAMVIQNPRYQVTQFGKPVTLSCSQTLNHNVMYWYQQKSSQAPKLLFHYYDKDFNNEADTPDNFQSRRPNTSFCFLDIRSPGLGDTAMYLCATESQSLGQPQHFGDGTRLSIL.

The chain links TRBV5-1 to TRBJ2-1; with no DNA, the TCRdb D assignment of TRBD2 cannot be verified. The CDR3 loop spans 14 amino acids. The germline CDR1 and CDR2 sequences are SGHRS and YFSETQ. The CDR3 is CASSDTSGGDEQFF.

The chain uses TRBV11-2 and TRBJ2-7; TCRdb gives TRBD1 as the D gene, but with no DNA this cannot be confirmed. In germline, CDR1 is SGHAT, CDR2 FQNNGV. This CDR3 region has 15 residues. The CDR3: CASSLTGSGGYEQYF.

The chain uses TRBV7-9 and TRBJ2-5; TCRdb reports TRBD2, a call that lacks DNA to check it against. Germline V gene lookup returns CDR1 SEHNR and CDR2 FQNEAQ (reference sequence). The CDR3 covers 14 residues. CDR3 sequence: CASVFGGARETQYF.

The chain carries TRBV5-1 and TRBJ1-5. This CDR3 has 16 residues. Germline V lookup: CDR1 SGHRS, CDR2 YFSETQ. CDR3: CASSLGAGDSNQPQHF.

Considering frequency, this clonotype is medium-sized. This chain connects TRBV19 to TRBJ2-3; with no DNA, the TCRdb D assignment of TRBD1 cannot be verified. Germline loops: CDR1 LNHDA, CDR2 SQIVND (reference sequence). The length of the CDR3 is 12 residues. CDR3 residues: CASTARGGTQYF.

The chain couples TRBV20-1 to TRBJ2-2; as DNA is missing, the TRBD1 call by TCRdb cannot be tested. The CDR3 has 14 amino acids. CDR1 is DFQATT, CDR2 SNEGSKA, per germline (reference sequence). CDR3 sequence reads: CSASGGHPGGELFF.